The rows below give T cell receptor beta chains drawn from one sample of a study of cytotoxic CD8 clonotypes in ibrutinib-treated CLL. TCRdb keeps only in-frame clones here, not all; method: immunoSEQ multiplex PCR. The sample includes roughly 220,000 clones, roughly 77% of them seen just once. This specimen was PBMCs, taken after 12 months of ibrutinib treatment. The source is a human donor with chronic lymphocytic leukemia. CDR3s include the opening cysteine and the closing phenylalanine or tryptophan. D genes are given only for firm matches. Rows may omit the clone size; those that give it use once, few, many or a size class.

size,D,J,V,DNA,CDR3
.,.,TRBJ1-2,TRBV28,TGTGCCAGCAGTTTGTTGGGGGTAGGTGGCTACACCTTC,CASSLLGVGGYTF
few,.,TRBJ1-2,TRBV9,TGTGCCAGCAGCCCCCAAGGGAGAGGGTTCGATGGCTACACCTTC,CASSPQGRGFDGYTF
.,.,TRBJ1-3,TRBV5-1,TGCGCCAGCAGCTTGGTCGCTGGAAACACCATATATTTT,CASSLVAGNTIYF
.,.,TRBJ2-7,TRBV6-5,TGTGCCAGCACCAGACGGGACTCGCCGACCTACGAGCAGTACTTC,CASTRRDSPTYEQYF
few,.,TRBJ1-2,TRBV9,TGTGCCAGCAGCGCGGGAGGGGGACGTAGCTATGGCTACACCTTC,CASSAGGGRSYGYTF
.,.,TRBJ1-2,TRBV27,TGTGCCAGCAGTTTAAGAGGGGCAGGAAGGCACTTC,CASSLRGAGRHF
once,.,TRBJ1-1,TRBV19,TGTGCCAGTAGTCCCTTGACCTGGCGAGCTTTCTTT,CASSPLTWRAFF
.,TRBD1,TRBJ2-7,TRBV6-1,TGTGCCAGCAGCCCACCCCAGGGGGCCTACGAGCAGTACTTC,CASSPPQGAYEQYF
.,.,TRBJ2-1,TRBV28,TGTGCCAGCAGTTTTCATGAGCAGTTCTTC,CASSFHEQFF
.,.,TRBJ1-1,TRBV7-9,TGTGCCAGCAGCTTGGTTAGGGAAACAGCTTTCTTT,CASSLVRETAFF
few,.,TRBJ1-6,TRBV30,TGTGCCTGGAGCACGGGACATAACTATAATTCACCCCTCCACTTT,CAWSTGHNYNSPLHF
.,.,TRBJ2-1,TRBV5-1,TGCGCCAGCAGCTTGATAGTCAATGAGCAGTTCTTC,CASSLIVNEQFF
.,.,TRBJ1-2,TRBV5-1,TGTGCCAGCAACCCGATGCAGGGGAAGGCCTATGGCTACACCTTC,CASNPMQGKAYGYTF
.,TRBD2,TRBJ2-3,TRBV5-6,TGTGCCAGCACCTTAGGAAGAAAGCGGGGGCCGTTAGATACGCAGTATTTT,CASTLGRKRGPLDTQYF
.,.,TRBJ2-7,TRBV30,TGTGCCTGGGGGGAGGACTTCGCCCACGAGCAGTACTTC,CAWGEDFAHEQYF
once,.,TRBJ2-7,TRBV19,TGTGCCAGTAGTATATGGGGGTACGAGCAGTACTTC,CASSIWGYEQYF
.,TRBD1,TRBJ2-1,TRBV25-1,TGTGCCAGCAACCCAAGGACAGGGGCCCGGAATGAGCAGTTCTTC,CASNPRTGARNEQFF
.,.,TRBJ2-5,TRBV2,TGTGCCAGCTCCTGGACGGCTGCTCTGGAGACCCAGTACTTC,CASSWTAALETQYF
.,.,TRBJ1-5,TRBV6-6,TGTGCCAGCAGTCTAAAAATCGACAATCAGCCCCAGCATTTT,CASSLKIDNQPQHF
.,.,TRBJ2-5,TRBV11-2,TGTGCCAGCAGCCCCGCGGAGACCCAGTACTTC,CASSPAETQYF
.,.,TRBJ2-1,TRBV7-7,TGTGCTAGCAGCCGGCCAAATGCTGATGAGCAGTTCTTC,CASSRPNADEQFF
.,.,TRBJ2-1,TRBV11-2,TGTGCCAGCAGTTCGACCCTTACAGGGAGGGAGCAGTTCTTC,CASSSTLTGREQFF
few,.,TRBJ1-1,TRBV19,TGTGCCAGTATAACGGGAGGACCGGGGGTAGCTGAAGCTTTCTTT,CASITGGPGVAEAFF
.,TRBD2,TRBJ2-3,TRBV18,TGTGCCAGCTCACCCGGAGGACTAGCGGGGCCAGATACGCAGTATTTT,CASSPGGLAGPDTQYF
.,TRBD1,TRBJ2-5,TRBV25-1,TGTGCCAGCAGTGACCTCGACAGGGTGGCAGAGACCCAGTACTTC,CASSDLDRVAETQYF
few,TRBD2,TRBJ2-1,TRBV7-9,TGTGCCAGCAGCTTACTAGCGGGGGTTAATGAGCAGTTCTTC,CASSLLAGVNEQFF
.,.,TRBJ1-6,TRBV28,TGTGCCAGCAGTTTACAGGGACCCCTCCACTTT,CASSLQGPLHF
.,.,TRBJ1-1,TRBV1,TGCACCAGCATGCGCTCAGGGGACACTGAAGCTTTCTTT,CTSMRSGDTEAFF